What follows are 7 T cell receptor beta chains derived from one specimen sequenced in a study of blood T cell repertoires in COVID-19. TCRdb's copy holds only in-frame clones and misses some; the assay was immunoSEQ multiplex PCR. The sample lists roughly 250,000 clones, 75% to 90% occurring once. What was sequenced was PBMCs or T cells enriched from blood (not recorded which). These receptors came from a woman in her 30s with acute COVID-19.

This clone was counted only a few times. For the CDR3, the DNA is TGCGCCAGCAGCTCCATGGACAGGGTCCATGGCTACACCTTC. Amino acid sequence: CASSSMDRVHGYTF. The chain joins TRBV5-1 to TRBJ1-2; 8 nucleotides agree with TRBD1. The J segment lost 6 bases and the V segment lost 3 bases, leaving 7 bases of the junction unmatched. Germline V gene data show CDR1 as SGHRS and CDR2 as YFSETQ. This CDR3 contains 14 residues. The full variable domain, in which reference TRBV5-1 and TRBJ1-2 provide the parts outside the CDR3, is KAGVTQTPRYLIKTRGQQVTLSCSPISGHRSVSWYQQTPGQGLQFLFEYFSETQRNKGNFPGRFSGRQFSNSRSEMNVSTLELGDSALYLCASSSMDRVHGYTFGSGTRLTVV.

This chain connects TRBV18 to TRBJ2-4; a weak D match, TRBD2 (7 bases). The V and J ends lost 2 bases and 8 bases respectively, with 13 bases between them. CDR3 length equals 14 residues. Germline V gene lookup returns CDR1 KGHSH and CDR2 LQKENI. CDR3 protein: CASSPKGGGYIQYF. As DNA, the CDR3 is TGTGCCAGCTCACCAAAAGGGGGGGGATACATTCAGTACTTC.

V and J are TRBV5-4 and TRBJ1-1, with 12 bases matching TRBD1. V shed 0 bases and J 6 bases; nucleotides not matched to a gene: 6. The CDR3 has 16 amino acids. Germline V gene lookup returns CDR1 SGHNT and CDR2 YYREEE (reference sequence). As DNA, the CDR3 is TGTGCCAGCAGCTTGGGAGTCGGGACAGGGGGCTCTGAAGCTTTCTTT. It encodes CASSLGVGTGGSEAFF.

For the CDR3, the DNA is TGTGCCAGCAGCTCACAAACCCTTGCGGGACAGGGGGCGGCAGATACGCAGTATTTT. This translates into CASSSQTLAGQGAADTQYF. The chain has TRBV7-8 and TRBJ2-3; 12 bases are a match to TRBD1. Germline values: CDR1 SGHVS, CDR2 FQNEAQ. The CDR3 has 19 amino acids. J lost 4 bases, V lost 4 bases, and 15 bases had no gene match.

V and J are TRBV7-9 and TRBJ2-3; the match to TRBD1 covers 7 bases. The J segment lost 2 bases and the V segment lost 5 bases, leaving 7 bases of the junction unmatched. Germline V CDR1 and CDR2: SEHNR, FQNEAQ (reference sequence). The CDR3 is made up of 15 amino acids. CDR3 sequence: CASSLPGTATDTQYF. As DNA, the CDR3 is TGTGCCAGCAGCCTACCCGGGACAGCCACAGATACGCAGTATTTT.

The count of this clone is one. The CDR3 loop reads CASSPTTSSSNEQFF. The DNA of the CDR3 is TGTGCCAGCTCACCAACGACTAGCTCTTCCAATGAGCAGTTCTTC. The chain has TRBV18 and TRBJ2-1, with 7 positions matching TRBD2. With 2 bases clipped from V and 6 bases from J, the junction kept 7 bases outside the gene matches. The CDR3 length is 15 residues. Per germline, CDR1 KGHSH and CDR2 LQKENI.

V and J are TRBV18 and TRBJ1-5, with 7 positions matching TRBD1. Looked up from germline, CDR1 is KGHSH and CDR2 is LQKENI. The CDR3 runs 15 residues. V lost 3 bases, J lost 0 bases, and 2 bases stayed unmatched. The CDR3 loop is CASSPGTDSNQPQHF. CDR3 in DNA: TGTGCCAGCTCACCTGGGACAGATAGCAATCAGCCCCAGCATTTT.